One sample yielded the 17 T cell receptor beta chains listed below, sequenced in a study of T cells in Graves' hyperthyroidism and ophthalmopathy. It was RNA transcripts that yielded the amplified TCR beta CDR3 regions. First-round RT-PCR of the TCR CDR3 relied on the HTBI primer set. Each CDR3 protein is one row after TCRdb ran MiXCR on the multiplex PCR reads. The sample has over 700,000 distinct CDR3 sequences; approximately 18% are singletons. Sample: blood. The source is a woman between 45 and 60 years old with Graves' hyperthyroidism that later progressed to Graves' ophthalmopathy.

The V gene is TRBV20-1, the J gene TRBJ2-7, with D possibly being TRBD1 (5 bases). The CDR3 covers 14 residues. Trimming removed 4 bases at V and 4 bases at J, with 17 bases between. CDR1 is DFQATT and CDR2 is SNEGSKA in the germline V gene (reference sequence). In nucleotides, the CDR3 is TGCAGTGCTACGCAACAAGTCCAGGGTTACGAGCAGTACTTC. The encoded protein is CSATQQVQGYEQYF.

This clonotype was detected only a few times. The rearrangement joins TRBV27 to TRBJ2-5; D might be TRBD1 or TRBD2, each matching 5 bases. CDR3 length: 16 amino acids. The germline gives CDR1 MNHEY, CDR2 SMNVEV (reference sequence). Trimming shortened V by 1 base and J by 3 bases, and 15 bases separated the two germline ends. The CDR3 DNA reads as TGTGCCAGCAGTTTATTTCCCCCCGGGGCTGAAGAGACCCAGTACTTC. Protein product: CASSLFPPGAEETQYF.

Ten or more counts support this clonotype. This chain connects TRBV4-1 to TRBJ2-3, with TRBD1 identical over 8 bases. Trimming removed 8 bases from V and 1 base from J; junction bases left unmatched: 8. The CDR3 totals 15 residues. Germline V gene lookup returns CDR1 MGHRA and CDR2 YSYEKL. CDR3 amino acids: CASGPTGQGTDTQYF. The CDR3 nucleotides are TGCGCCAGCGGACCTACGGGACAGGGCACAGATACGCAGTATTTT.

The sample holds a few counts of this clonotype. V usage is TRBV14 and J usage is TRBJ2-5, with D maybe TRBD1 (6 bases). Trimming removed 0 bases from V and 3 bases from J, with 11 bases in between. Germline CDR1 and CDR2: SGHDN and FVKESK. The CDR3 contains 15 residues. The CDR3 sequence: CASSQDFGQKETQYF. The CDR3 DNA is TGTGCCAGCAGCCAAGACTTCGGACAGAAAGAGACCCAGTACTTC.

This clonotype was observed a handful of times. The J gene is TRBJ1-1, the V gene TRBV5-1; D might be TRBD1 (6 bases). V gave up 2 bases and J gave up 0 bases, with 14 bases separating them. Germline V gene sequence: CDR1 SGHRS, CDR2 YFSETQ. The CDR3 has 16 amino acids. This CDR3 is CASSFGQQGVNTEAFF. CDR3 nucleotides: TGCGCCAGCAGCTTCGGCCAACAGGGTGTGAACACTGAAGCTTTCTTT. The full variable domain, with the rest looked up from reference TRBV5-1 and TRBJ1-1, is KAGVTQTPRYLIKTRGQQVTLSCSPISGHRSVSWYQQTPGQGLQFLFEYFSETQRNKGNFPGRFSGRQFSNSRSEMNVSTLELGDSALYLCASSFGQQGVNTEAFFGQGTRLTVV.

This chain uses TRBV9 with TRBJ2-2, with 7 bases aligning to TRBD1. The CDR3 length is 14 residues. Germline CDR1 SGDLS, CDR2 YYNGEE. The ends lost 3 bases at V and 3 bases at J; junction bases unmatched: 2. The chain's CDR3 is CASSATGDTGELFF. CDR3 in DNA: TGTGCCAGCAGCGCCACAGGGGACACCGGGGAGCTGTTTTTT.

This chain uses TRBV5-5 with TRBJ2-2; the D gene is possibly TRBD1 (6 bases). CDR1 is SGHKS and CDR2 is YYEKEE in the germline V gene (reference sequence). The length of the CDR3 is 15 residues. V shed 2 bases and J shed 5 bases, with 13 bases lying between them. CDR3 amino acids: CASSFQGSRTGELFF. CDR3 sequence (DNA): TGTGCCAGCAGCTTCCAGGGGTCCCGGACCGGGGAGCTGTTTTTT.

The CDR3 DNA reads as TGCGCCAGCAGCGTACCAAATACAGGGGGCGAGAGACGGGAGACCCAGTACTTC. Protein product: CASSVPNTGGERRETQYF. The genes are TRBV5-1 and TRBJ2-5, with TRBD1 identical over 9 bases. The CDR3 is 18 amino acids. V gave up 4 bases and J gave up 5 bases; unmatched junction bases: 18. Germline lookup yields CDR1 SGHRS and CDR2 YFSETQ.

A few counts support this clonotype. CDR3 DNA sequence: TGCGCCAGCTCGGTAGTTGGGACTAGCGGGGGCCAAGAGACCCAGTACTTC. Translation gives CASSVVGTSGGQETQYF. The chain carries TRBV5-1 and TRBJ2-5; 14 bases are shared with TRBD2. The V segment lost 7 bases and the J segment 1 base; nucleotides outside the gene matches: 9. This CDR3 comprises 17 residues. From germline, CDR1 is SGHRS and CDR2 YFSETQ.

CDR3 residues: CASSPEGRAGTEAFF. The CDR3 bases are TGCGCCAGCAGCCCCGAGGGCAGGGCGGGAACTGAAGCTTTCTTT. The chain couples TRBV10-1 to TRBJ1-1, with a weak D call TRBD1 (5 bases). V lost 6 bases to trimming and J lost 5 bases, with 19 bases between them. Germline V gene data show CDR1 as WNHNN and CDR2 as SYGVQD (reference sequence). The CDR3 sequence is 15 residues long.

This clonotype was observed many times. The chain combines TRBV20-1 with TRBJ2-2, with D possibly called TRBD1 or TRBD2 (5 bases each). Per the germline V gene, CDR1 is DFQATT and CDR2 is SNEGSKA (reference sequence). V was trimmed by 1 base and J by 0 bases, leaving 12 bases between them. This CDR3 region has 16 residues. CDR3 sequence reads: CSARGDGDANTGELFF. CDR3 DNA sequence: TGCAGTGCTAGAGGCGACGGGGACGCGAACACCGGGGAGCTGTTTTTT.

This clonotype was counted only a few times. The chain combines TRBV19 with TRBJ1-5; 8 bases map to TRBD1. The J segment lost 1 base and the V segment lost 8 bases, leaving 13 bases of the junction unmatched. The CDR3 is made up of 17 amino acids. The germline CDR1 and CDR2 sequences are LNHDA and SQIVND (reference sequence). This CDR3 is CASRTSGQGGSNQPQHF. Written as DNA, the CDR3 is TGTGCCAGTCGAACCTCTGGACAGGGAGGGAGCAATCAGCCCCAGCATTTT. The whole variable domain, remainder taken from reference TRBV19 and TRBJ1-5, is DGGITQSPKYLFRKEGQNVTLSCEQNLNHDAMYWYRQDPGQGLRLIYYSQIVNDFQKGDIAEGYSVSREKKESFPLTVTSAQKNPTAFYLCASRTSGQGGSNQPQHFGDGTRLSIL.

The gene calls are TRBV6-2 or TRBV6-3 and TRBJ1-4, with TRBD1 identical over 12 bases. This CDR3 spans 17 amino acids. V shed 6 bases and J 0 bases; nucleotides not matched to a gene: 5. Per germline, CDR1 MNHEY and CDR2 SVGEGT. The CDR3 sequence is CASSGTGGPATNEKLFF. The CDR3 DNA is TGTGCCAGCAGCGGGACAGGGGGCCCGGCAACTAATGAAAAACTGTTTTTT.

The table lists this clonotype with a few counts. The chain employs TRBV24-1 and TRBJ1-5, with no clear D. The germline CDR1 and CDR2 sequences are KGHDR and SFDVKD. Trimming cost V 5 bases and J 4 bases, with 8 bases left between them. This CDR3 is built from 13 residues. CDR3 sequence: CATSGSGNQPQHF. As DNA, the CDR3 is TGTGCCACCAGTGGATCGGGGAATCAGCCCCAGCATTTT.

This chain uses TRBV30 with TRBJ2-2, with 10 bases aligning to TRBD1. This CDR3 comprises 16 residues. V lost 3 bases to trimming and J lost 4 bases; unmatched junction nucleotides: 8. CDR1 is GTSNPN and CDR2 is SVGIG in the germline V gene (reference sequence). The CDR3 loop reads CAWRMPGQGRTGELFF. The CDR3 coding sequence is TGTGCCTGGAGAATGCCGGGACAGGGGCGCACCGGGGAGCTGTTTTTT.

This chain joins TRBV5-1 and TRBJ1-1; D gene uncertain. With 4 bases removed from V and 6 bases from J, the gap between germline ends came to 13 bases. This CDR3 is 13 amino acids long. The germline V gene has CDR1 SGHRS and CDR2 YFSETQ. CDR3 DNA sequence: TGCGCCAGCAGCCCATTATATGGAGCTGAAGCTTTCTTT. Protein product: CASSPLYGAEAFF.

The J gene is TRBJ2-6, the V gene TRBV6-1, with a tentative D call TRBD2 (5 bases). This CDR3 comprises 18 residues. Germline V gene data show CDR1 as MNHNS and CDR2 as SASEGT. Trimming left V 7 bases short and J 1 base short, with 20 bases between. This CDR3 is CASTPAVGQISGANVLTF. CDR3 nucleotide sequence: TGTGCCAGCACGCCAGCGGTGGGCCAGATTTCTGGGGCCAACGTCCTGACTTTC.